These 5 T cell receptor beta chains were sequenced from one sample in a study of T-cell memory formation after mild COVID-19. TCRdb reanalysed the 5' RACE reads using MiXCR and keeps one entry per CDR3 protein. The top ten hold about 8.7% of the sample, which has around 510,000 distinct CDR3 sequences, roughly 22% seen once. Sequencing was done on a sample of PBMCs or a T cell subset sorted from them (not recorded which). These receptors were obtained from an adult woman who had mild COVID-19 (a few samples of this study predate the infection). Cell type and time point are not known.

This clonotype was detected only a few times. The chain links TRBV4-1 to TRBJ2-7, with TRBD2 matching over 8 bases. The length of the CDR3 is 16 residues. Per the germline V gene, CDR1 is MGHRA and CDR2 is YSYEKL. V shed 0 bases and J 8 bases; nucleotides not matched to a gene: 12. In DNA, the CDR3 is TGCGCCAGCAGCCAAGATACCCGGGGGGGTAAGACTCAGCAGTACTTC. Translation: CASSQDTRGGKTQQYF.

This clonotype occurred a few times. The chain couples TRBV3-1 to TRBJ2-5; 9 bases are shared with TRBD2. With V trimmed by 1 base and J by 3 bases, 3 bases remained unmatched. This CDR3 contains 15 residues. Germline CDR1 is LGHDT and CDR2 is YNNKEL (reference sequence). The CDR3 DNA sequence: TGTGCCAGCAGCCAAGTTCCTAGCGGGGAAGAGACCCAGTACTTC. Encoded protein: CASSQVPSGEETQYF.

The rearrangement links TRBV6-5 to TRBJ2-1; tentative D call: TRBD2 (5 bases). V lost 5 bases and J 1 base, leaving 12 bases between the germline ends. The CDR3 consists of 15 residues. The V gene's germline CDR1 is MNHEY and CDR2 SVGAGI. CDR3 nucleotide sequence: TGTGCCAGCAGTCCCACTAGGCGTTCCTACAATGAGCAGTTCTTC. Residues: CASSPTRRSYNEQFF.

This chain connects TRBV30 to TRBJ1-1, with D maybe TRBD1 (6 bases). V lost 3 bases to trimming and J lost 7 bases, with 21 bases between them. This CDR3 spans 15 amino acids. CDR1 GTSNPN and CDR2 SVGIG come from the germline V gene (reference sequence). CDR3 loop: CAWRGAVAGAHEAFF. For the CDR3, the DNA is TGTGCCTGGAGGGGGGCGGTTGCCGGCGCGCATGAAGCTTTCTTT. The full variable domain, in which reference TRBV30 and TRBJ1-1 provide the parts outside the CDR3, is SQTIHQWPATLVQPVGSPLSLECTVEGTSNPNLYWYRQAAGRGLQLLFYSVGIGQISSEVPQNLSASRPQDRQFILSSKKLLLSDSGFYLCAWRGAVAGAHEAFFGQGTRLTVV.

This clonotype appeared many times. The chain recombines TRBV27 with TRBJ1-2; possible D gene TRBD1, 5 bases. The CDR3 has 14 amino acids. Germline CDR1 is MNHEY and CDR2 is SMNVEV (reference sequence). V was shortened by 5 bases and J by 8 bases, with 18 bases between the two germline ends. The CDR3: CASSPTPGREGYTF. The CDR3 nucleotides are TGTGCCAGCAGTCCCACACCAGGGAGAGAAGGCTACACCTTC.